The next 24 T cell receptor beta chains were all read from a single sample in a study of somatic mutations in cytotoxic T cells in rheumatoid arthritis. Clones were read by immunoSEQ multiplex PCR, and TCRdb kept only the in-frame ones, dropping some. This table holds over 15,000 clones, approximately 75% found once. The sequenced sample was CD8+ T cells sorted from blood. Every receptor here comes from an adult with rheumatoid arthritis.

This clone was found a few times. The chain recombines TRBV7-2 with TRBJ2-3, with TRBD2 as a possible D gene (5 bases). Trimming cost V 1 base and J 1 base, with 18 bases left between them. CDR3 size: 18 residues. The germline CDR1 and CDR2 sequences are SGHTA and FQGNSA. The CDR3 nucleotides are TGTGCCAGCAGCTTAGGACCTTATGCGGGTACCCGCACAGATACGCAGTATTTT. Translation gives CASSLGPYAGTRTDTQYF.

The V and J genes are TRBV20-1 and TRBJ2-7; 10 nucleotides match TRBD1. The CDR3 covers 11 residues. The V gene's germline CDR1 is DFQATT and CDR2 SNEGSKA (reference sequence). The CDR3 bases are TGCCGAGGACAGGGGGAACACGAGCAGTACTTC. It yields the protein CRGQGEHEQYF.

The V and J genes are TRBV7-8 and TRBJ1-2, with D perhaps TRBD1 (6 bases). In germline, CDR1 is SGHVS, CDR2 FQNEAQ. The CDR3 is 14 amino acids. Trimming pared 1 base from V and 7 bases from J, leaving 13 bases between. For the CDR3, the DNA is TGTGCCAGCAGCTTAGACACAGGGAAGACTGGCTACACCTTC. Translating it yields CASSLDTGKTGYTF.

V and J are TRBV27 and TRBJ2-7, with a possible D match to TRBD2 (6 bases). CDR3 size: 15 residues. Germline V lookup: CDR1 MNHEY, CDR2 SMNVEV (reference sequence). V lost 6 bases to trimming and J lost 0 bases, with 15 bases between them. The CDR3 here is CASRTGLPSSYEQYF. The CDR3 DNA reads as TGTGCCAGCAGGACGGGACTCCCGAGCTCCTACGAGCAGTACTTC.

This sequence joins TRBV27 and TRBJ1-1, with TRBD1 as a possible D gene (5 bases). The V end lost 10 bases, the J end lost 4 bases, and 16 bases lay between the germline ends. This CDR3 spans 13 amino acids. Germline-derived CDR1 and CDR2 are MNHEY and SMNVEV (reference sequence). The CDR3 sequence is CATRKGVTTEAFF. The CDR3 nucleotides read TGTGCCACGCGAAAAGGGGTTACCACTGAAGCTTTCTTT.

The gene calls are TRBV7-9 and TRBJ2-7; 12 nucleotides align to TRBD2. The CDR3 extends over 18 amino acids. CDR1 is SEHNR and CDR2 is FQNEAQ in the germline V gene (reference sequence). Losses at the gene ends were 2 bases for V and 4 bases for J; bases not matched to a gene: 12. The CDR3 is CASSLITLTSGGVYEQYF. CDR3 bases: TGTGCCAGCAGCTTAATTACCCTGACTAGCGGGGGAGTTTACGAGCAGTACTTC. Full variable domain (rest looked up from reference TRBV7-9 and TRBJ2-7): DTGVSQNPRHKITKRGQNVTFRCDPISEHNRLYWYRQTLGQGPEFLTYFQNEAQLEKSRLLSDRFSAERPKGSFSTLEIQRTEQGDSAMYLCASSLITLTSGGVYEQYFGPGTRLTVT.

V usage is TRBV7-2 and J usage is TRBJ1-1; D is possibly TRBD1 (5 bases). This CDR3 is built from 15 residues. Trimming removed 9 bases from V and 0 bases from J, with 17 bases in between. Germline V gene data show CDR1 as SGHTA and CDR2 as FQGNSA. The CDR3 reads CASRLHLGVNTEAFF. CDR3 DNA: TGTGCCAGTCGCCTTCACCTGGGGGTGAACACTGAAGCTTTCTTT.

This clone has a handful of counts. The V call is TRBV30, the J call TRBJ1-2; D not resolved. V gave up 5 bases and J gave up 4 bases, with 14 bases separating them. Germline V lookup: CDR1 GTSNPN, CDR2 SVGIG (reference sequence). The CDR3 contains 13 residues. CDR3 coding DNA: TGTGCCTGGTCGCGGGGTATTCGCTATGGCTACACCTTC. Protein sequence: CAWSRGIRYGYTF.

The chain uses TRBV19 and TRBJ2-5, with unresolved D. Germline loops: CDR1 LNHDA, CDR2 SQIVND (reference sequence). Trimming removed 7 bases from V and 0 bases from J, with 9 bases in between. This CDR3 is 13 amino acids long. CDR3 sequence: CASNSWDQETQYF. In DNA form, the CDR3 reads TGTGCCAGTAATAGCTGGGACCAAGAGACCCAGTACTTC.

This sequence joins TRBV29-1 and TRBJ1-4, with D possibly matching TRBD1 (5 bases). The CDR3 contains 15 residues. CDR1 is SQVTM and CDR2 is ANQGSEA in the germline V gene. V was trimmed by 0 bases and J by 3 bases, leaving 11 bases between them. The CDR3 region is CSVEDVRGANEKLFF. The CDR3 DNA follows: TGCAGCGTTGAAGATGTAAGGGGAGCTAATGAAAAACTGTTTTTT. Combining the CDR3 with reference TRBV29-1 and TRBJ1-4 gives the whole variable domain SAVISQKPSRDICQRGTSLTIQCQVDSQVTMMFWYRQQPGQSLTLIATANQGSEATYESGFVIDKFPISRPNLTFSTLTVSNMSPEDSSIYLCSVEDVRGANEKLFFGSGTQLSVL.

This chain joins TRBV19 and TRBJ2-3, with 8 bases aligning to TRBD2. The germline V gene has CDR1 LNHDA and CDR2 SQIVND (reference sequence). The CDR3 is 14 residues long. V was pared by 6 bases and J by 2 bases, with 4 bases of the junction left unmatched. The CDR3 protein is CASSKRGYTDTQYF. CDR3 nucleotide sequence: TGTGCCAGTAGCAAGCGGGGGTACACAGATACGCAGTATTTT.

The CDR3 DNA reads as TGCAGCGTTGAAGGGGCGTACAATGAGCAGTTCTTC. Residues: CSVEGAYNEQFF. This chain connects TRBV29-1 to TRBJ2-1; no definite D call. V was pared by 1 base and J by 4 bases, with 5 bases between. Looked up from germline, CDR1 is SQVTM and CDR2 is ANQGSEA. The CDR3 consists of 12 residues.

This clone was observed once. Other DNA sequences of this sample code for an identical CDR3. The CDR3 sequence is CASSLGTSGYEQYF. For the CDR3, the DNA is TGTGCCAGCAGCTTAGGGACTAGCGGTTACGAGCAGTACTTC. The chain recombines TRBV13 with TRBJ2-7, with TRBD2 matching 9 bases. The V segment lost 0 bases and the J segment 4 bases; nucleotides outside the gene matches: 1. Germline loops: CDR1 PRHDT, CDR2 FYEKMQ (reference sequence). The CDR3 loop spans 14 amino acids. Together with reference TRBV13 and TRBJ2-7, the CDR3 gives the full variable domain: AAGVIQSPRHLIKEKRETATLKCYPIPRHDTVYWYQQGPGQDPQFLISFYEKMQSDKGSIPDRFSAQQFSDYHSELNMSSLELGDSALYFCASSLGTSGYEQYFGPGTRLTVT.

This chain connects TRBV6-5 to TRBJ1-4; no reliable D call. CDR1 and CDR2 (germline): MNHEY, SVGAGI. The CDR3 runs 13 residues. Between the trimmed V and J ends, which lost 10 bases and 4 bases, there was a span of 13 bases. The chain's CDR3 is CATCAGNNEKLFF. The CDR3, as DNA: TGTGCCACCTGCGCGGGTAATAATGAAAAACTGTTTTTT.

This sequence joins TRBV7-9 and TRBJ1-2, with 8 bases identical to TRBD1. This CDR3 contains 14 residues. The junction had 7 bases not matched to a gene; V was cut back by 5 bases and J by 5 bases. Germline CDR1 is SEHNR and CDR2 is FQNEAQ (reference sequence). The CDR3 region has the DNA TGTGCCAGCAGCAATGGGACAGGAGTATATGGCTACACCTTC. Amino acids: CASSNGTGVYGYTF.

The chain uses TRBV28 and TRBJ2-4; D remains ambiguous. Trimming cost V 5 bases and J 0 bases, with 11 bases left between them. The CDR3 is 15 residues long. Per the germline V gene, CDR1 is MDHEN and CDR2 is SYDVKM. CDR3 DNA sequence: TGTGCCAGCAGTCCCTTAGAATTAGCCAAAAACATTCAGTACTTC. Protein product: CASSPLELAKNIQYF.

This clone was detected once. The CDR3 protein is CSVRAVGGPGANVLTF. The CDR3 DNA reads TGCAGCGTTAGAGCCGTTGGAGGGCCTGGGGCCAACGTCCTGACTTTC. V gene TRBV29-1 combines with J gene TRBJ2-6; possible D gene TRBD2, 6 bases. CDR3 length equals 16 residues. V dropped 5 bases and J dropped 2 bases, with 16 bases sitting between them. CDR1 is SQVTM and CDR2 is ANQGSEA in the germline V gene.

This clone was found once. For the CDR3, the DNA is TGCGCCAGCAGCCTCCGGGACAGATCCTACGAGCAGTACTTC. It yields the protein CASSLRDRSYEQYF. The chain joins TRBV4-1 to TRBJ2-7, with 7 bases fitting TRBD1. The V gene end was trimmed by 4 bases and the J gene end by 1 base; junction bases not matched to a gene: 4. The CDR3 covers 14 residues. Germline V gene lookup returns CDR1 MGHRA and CDR2 YSYEKL.

The J gene is TRBJ2-7, the V gene TRBV4-3; 9 bases align to TRBD1. In germline, CDR1 is LGHNA, CDR2 YSLEER. The ends lost 3 bases at V and 5 bases at J; junction bases unmatched: 5. This CDR3 has 14 amino acids. As DNA, the CDR3 is TGCGCCAGCAGCCAGCAGACAGGGGGGAACGAGCAGTACTTC. It specifies CASSQQTGGNEQYF.

The chain is built from TRBV6-1 and TRBJ1-3, with a weak D call TRBD1 (5 bases). The germline CDR1 and CDR2 sequences are MNHNS and SASEGT. The V and J ends lost 1 base and 8 bases respectively, with 15 bases between them. The CDR3 has 15 amino acids. DNA for the CDR3: TGTGCCAGCAGTGAAGTGGACATTTCTCGGGACACCATATATTTT. Protein product: CASSEVDISRDTIYF.

The chain combines TRBV7-6 with TRBJ1-3; D is unclear. This CDR3 has 14 amino acids. V gave up 6 bases and J gave up 0 bases, with 9 bases separating them. The germline gives CDR1 SGHVS, CDR2 FNYEAQ. Written as DNA, the CDR3 is TGTGCCAGCAGTCTTACACTCTCTGGAAACACCATATATTTT. Amino acids: CASSLTLSGNTIYF.

CDR3 region: CASSQDPDGTMYGYTF. In nucleotides, the CDR3 is TGCGCCAGCAGCCAAGACCCGGACGGGACGATGTATGGCTACACCTTC. This chain uses TRBV4-3 with TRBJ1-2, with D possibly TRBD1 on 5 matching bases. CDR1 is LGHNA and CDR2 is YSLEER in the germline V gene. The CDR3 sequence is 16 residues long. The germline V and J ends were trimmed by 0 bases and 5 bases, with 16 bases remaining between them.

The chain carries TRBV7-3 and TRBJ2-1, with 12 bases matching TRBD2. The germline V gene encodes CDR1 SGHTA and CDR2 FQGTGA. This CDR3 region has 17 residues. The V and J ends lost 2 bases and 8 bases, in that order; junction bases with no gene match: 10. CDR3 residues: CASSLFGTSGLGDEQFF. CDR3 DNA: TGTGCCAGCAGCTTATTTGGGACTAGCGGGCTCGGGGATGAGCAGTTCTTC.

The chain has TRBV7-6 and TRBJ2-1, with TRBD2 identical over 9 bases. V shed 5 bases and J 6 bases; nucleotides not matched to a gene: 8. This CDR3 region has 15 residues. Germline CDR1 is SGHVS and CDR2 is FNYEAQ. The CDR3 spells CASSPEASGINEQFF. The CDR3 nucleotides read TGTGCCAGCAGCCCGGAGGCTAGCGGGATCAATGAGCAGTTCTTC.